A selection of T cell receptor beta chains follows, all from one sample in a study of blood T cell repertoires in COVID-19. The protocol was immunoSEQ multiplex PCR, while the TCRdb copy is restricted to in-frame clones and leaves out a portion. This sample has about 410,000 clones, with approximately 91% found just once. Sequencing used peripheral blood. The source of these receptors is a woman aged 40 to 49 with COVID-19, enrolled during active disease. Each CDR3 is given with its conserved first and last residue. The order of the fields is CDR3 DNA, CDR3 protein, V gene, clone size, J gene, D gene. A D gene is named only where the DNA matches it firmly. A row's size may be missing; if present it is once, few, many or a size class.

CDR3nt: TGTGCCAGCAGCTTAAACAGGGGGCAGTCACCCCTCCACTTT; CDR3aa: CASSLNRGQSPLHF; v_gene: TRBV7-3; abundance: NA; j_gene: TRBJ1-6; d_gene: TRBD1
CDR3nt: TGCAGTGCTAGTTTGCTTGGCAGTTTCCAAGAGACCCAGTACTTC; CDR3aa: CSASLLGSFQETQYF; v_gene: TRBV20-1; abundance: NA; j_gene: TRBJ2-5; d_gene: NA
CDR3nt: TGTGCCAGCAGTTTATCCTCACAGGGTCCGGGGGAGCAGTTCTTC; CDR3aa: CASSLSSQGPGEQFF; v_gene: TRBV27; abundance: NA; j_gene: TRBJ2-1; d_gene: NA
CDR3nt: TGTGCCAGCATCCTTATACAGGGGAATCAGCCCCAGCATTTT; CDR3aa: CASILIQGNQPQHF; v_gene: TRBV9; abundance: once; j_gene: TRBJ1-5; d_gene: TRBD1
CDR3nt: TGTGCCAGCGGCCGAGGAGGGACTACCCAAGAGACCCAGTACTTC; CDR3aa: CASGRGGTTQETQYF; v_gene: TRBV7-9; abundance: NA; j_gene: TRBJ2-5; d_gene: TRBD2
CDR3nt: TGTGCCAGCAGTTTGTGGAATGGGGCTCAGCCCCAGCATTTT; CDR3aa: CASSLWNGAQPQHF; v_gene: TRBV28; abundance: NA; j_gene: TRBJ1-5; d_gene: NA
CDR3nt: TGTGCCAGCAGCGACCGGGAAAAAAATCAGCCCCAGCATTTT; CDR3aa: CASSDREKNQPQHF; v_gene: TRBV5-6; abundance: NA; j_gene: TRBJ1-5; d_gene: NA
CDR3nt: TGCGCCAGCAAGGCTCCCCGAGCTGGGGGGAGGGACGCAGAGACCCAGTACTTC; CDR3aa: CASKAPRAGGRDAETQYF; v_gene: TRBV5-1; abundance: NA; j_gene: TRBJ2-5; d_gene: TRBD2
CDR3nt: TGTGCCAGCAGTTACTCGACAGTAAAAGAGACCCAGTACTTC; CDR3aa: CASSYSTVKETQYF; v_gene: TRBV6-2/TRBV6-3; abundance: NA; j_gene: TRBJ2-5; d_gene: NA
CDR3nt: TGTGCCAGCAGTTTTCGGGGGGCCTATGGCTACACCTTC; CDR3aa: CASSFRGAYGYTF; v_gene: TRBV27; abundance: NA; j_gene: TRBJ1-2; d_gene: NA
CDR3nt: TGTGCCAGTGGACTAGCGGGAGGGCAAATCGGGGAGCTGTTTTTT; CDR3aa: CASGLAGGQIGELFF; v_gene: TRBV2; abundance: NA; j_gene: TRBJ2-2; d_gene: TRBD2
CDR3nt: TGTGCCAGCGGCTCAGGGGCCCTGGGCGAGCAGTACTTC; CDR3aa: CASGSGALGEQYF; v_gene: TRBV5-6; abundance: NA; j_gene: TRBJ2-7; d_gene: NA
CDR3nt: TGTGCCAGCTCCCGTGGGACAGGCGATAATTCACCCCTCCACTTT; CDR3aa: CASSRGTGDNSPLHF; v_gene: TRBV18; abundance: NA; j_gene: TRBJ1-6; d_gene: TRBD1
CDR3nt: TGTGCCAGCAGCTCCGGACAGGGGTCCTCCTATAATTCACCCCTCCACTTT; CDR3aa: CASSSGQGSSYNSPLHF; v_gene: TRBV7-9; abundance: NA; j_gene: TRBJ1-6; d_gene: TRBD1
CDR3nt: TGTGCCAGCAGTTTGAGGGCTGAGCAGTTCTTC; CDR3aa: CASSLRAEQFF; v_gene: TRBV28; abundance: NA; j_gene: TRBJ2-1; d_gene: NA
CDR3nt: TGTGCCAGCAGCTCCTTCGGGACCGGGGAGCTGTTTTTT; CDR3aa: CASSSFGTGELFF; v_gene: TRBV7-6; abundance: few; j_gene: TRBJ2-2; d_gene: NA
CDR3nt: TGTGCCAGCAGCTTAATTTGGACAACGAACACTGAAGCTTTCTTT; CDR3aa: CASSLIWTTNTEAFF; v_gene: TRBV7-3; abundance: NA; j_gene: TRBJ1-1; d_gene: NA
CDR3nt: TGTGCCAGCAGTGAGGTTGGAGGAGGCTTTTTTTTTGAAGGCTACACCTTC; CDR3aa: CASSEVGGGFFFEGYTF; v_gene: TRBV28; abundance: NA; j_gene: TRBJ1-2; d_gene: NA
CDR3nt: TGTGCCACACGGGACCTAGCGGGAGGGCCGGGAAGGGAGACCCAGTACTTC; CDR3aa: CATRDLAGGPGRETQYF; v_gene: TRBV15; abundance: NA; j_gene: TRBJ2-5; d_gene: TRBD2
CDR3nt: TGTGCCAGCTCGTTTAATGCACAGGGCAATCAGCCCCAGCATTTT; CDR3aa: CASSFNAQGNQPQHF; v_gene: TRBV6-6; abundance: NA; j_gene: TRBJ1-5; d_gene: NA
CDR3nt: TGTGCCAGCAGTTTCTATGAGCAGTTCTTC; CDR3aa: CASSFYEQFF; v_gene: TRBV28; abundance: NA; j_gene: TRBJ2-1; d_gene: NA
CDR3nt: TGTGCCAGCAGTTACTCGACGGGGTACATTCAGTACTTC; CDR3aa: CASSYSTGYIQYF; v_gene: TRBV6-2/TRBV6-3; abundance: NA; j_gene: TRBJ2-4; d_gene: NA
CDR3nt: TGTGCCAGCGGGCCACAGGGGATTAACACTGAAGCTTTCTTT; CDR3aa: CASGPQGINTEAFF; v_gene: TRBV3-1/TRBV3-2; abundance: NA; j_gene: TRBJ1-1; d_gene: TRBD1
CDR3nt: TGTGCCAGCAGCCAAGATAGGGGACAGGGGCAGTACGAGCAGTACTTC; CDR3aa: CASSQDRGQGQYEQYF; v_gene: TRBV14; abundance: NA; j_gene: TRBJ2-7; d_gene: TRBD1
CDR3nt: TGTGCCAGCAGTTTAGGGGACAGGGGGCTCCGGAATTCACCCCTCCACTTT; CDR3aa: CASSLGDRGLRNSPLHF; v_gene: TRBV28; abundance: once; j_gene: TRBJ1-6; d_gene: TRBD1
CDR3nt: TGTGCCACCAGCAGAGATGCACAGGGAGATGGCTACACCTTC; CDR3aa: CATSRDAQGDGYTF; v_gene: TRBV15; abundance: NA; j_gene: TRBJ1-2; d_gene: NA
CDR3nt: TGCGCCAGCAGCTTGGTAGGCGGGCCAACCTACAATGAGCAGTTCTTC; CDR3aa: CASSLVGGPTYNEQFF; v_gene: TRBV5-1; abundance: NA; j_gene: TRBJ2-1; d_gene: NA
CDR3nt: TGTGCCAGCAGTTTAGTAGCATATGGCTACACCTTC; CDR3aa: CASSLVAYGYTF; v_gene: TRBV28; abundance: NA; j_gene: TRBJ1-2; d_gene: NA
CDR3nt: TGTGCCAGCAGCTTAGGTAGTAGAGGGAGCTCCTACAATGAGCAGTTCTTC; CDR3aa: CASSLGSRGSSYNEQFF; v_gene: TRBV7-6; abundance: NA; j_gene: TRBJ2-1; d_gene: NA
CDR3nt: TGTGCCAGCAGTTTAGCCCCCTCTTTCGGGATGCGGAGTGAAAAACTGTTTTTT; CDR3aa: CASSLAPSFGMRSEKLFF; v_gene: TRBV27; abundance: NA; j_gene: TRBJ1-4; d_gene: NA
CDR3nt: TGTGCCAGCAGCTTAGGGGCTAGCGGGAGTAACGAGCAGTACTTC; CDR3aa: CASSLGASGSNEQYF; v_gene: TRBV7-9; abundance: NA; j_gene: TRBJ2-7; d_gene: TRBD2
CDR3nt: TGCAGCGTGACGGGGACAGGGGACTTTACCTACGAGCAGTACTTC; CDR3aa: CSVTGTGDFTYEQYF; v_gene: TRBV29-1; abundance: NA; j_gene: TRBJ2-7; d_gene: TRBD1
CDR3nt: TGTGCCAGCAGTCCAACTACCAACCGGGCAGGGGGACGTGAAAAACTGTTTTTT; CDR3aa: CASSPTTNRAGGREKLFF; v_gene: TRBV27; abundance: NA; j_gene: TRBJ1-4; d_gene: TRBD1
CDR3nt: TGTGCCAGAAGGACAGGAACAAGTACCGGGGAGCTGTTTTTT; CDR3aa: CARRTGTSTGELFF; v_gene: TRBV3-1/TRBV3-2; abundance: NA; j_gene: TRBJ2-2; d_gene: TRBD1
CDR3nt: TGTGCCACTTTTTCCCCTTCTTGGAGTCAGCCCCAGCATTTT; CDR3aa: CATFSPSWSQPQHF; v_gene: TRBV28; abundance: once; j_gene: TRBJ1-5; d_gene: NA
CDR3nt: TGTGCCAGCAGCTTGAAGGGGTTCGACAATGAGCAGTTCTTC; CDR3aa: CASSLKGFDNEQFF; v_gene: TRBV5-4; abundance: NA; j_gene: TRBJ2-1; d_gene: NA
CDR3nt: TGCAGCGTGGTCCCAGGGGAATTGAACACTGAAGCTTTCTTT; CDR3aa: CSVVPGELNTEAFF; v_gene: TRBV29-1; abundance: NA; j_gene: TRBJ1-1; d_gene: NA
CDR3nt: TGTGCCTGGAGCCCCCAGGAATGGGAGACCCAGTACTTC; CDR3aa: CAWSPQEWETQYF; v_gene: TRBV30; abundance: NA; j_gene: TRBJ2-5; d_gene: NA
CDR3nt: TGTGCCAGCAGTCCATCGACTAGAGTCGGTGAGCAGTTCTTC; CDR3aa: CASSPSTRVGEQFF; v_gene: TRBV27; abundance: NA; j_gene: TRBJ2-1; d_gene: NA
CDR3nt: TGTGTCCTGGACAGAATGAACACTGAAGCTTTCTTT; CDR3aa: CVLDRMNTEAFF; v_gene: TRBV30; abundance: few; j_gene: TRBJ1-1; d_gene: NA
CDR3nt: TGTGCCAGTAGTAGATTTCCGACAGTTCTTCCTCAGCCCCAGCATTTT; CDR3aa: CASSRFPTVLPQPQHF; v_gene: TRBV19; abundance: NA; j_gene: TRBJ1-5; d_gene: NA
CDR3nt: TGCGCCAGCAGCCGTGCAACAGGGTTTTACACTGAAGCTTTCTTT; CDR3aa: CASSRATGFYTEAFF; v_gene: TRBV4-3; abundance: NA; j_gene: TRBJ1-1; d_gene: NA
CDR3nt: TGTGCCAGCAGTTCGACAGGAGACACTAGCACAGATACGCAGTATTTT; CDR3aa: CASSSTGDTSTDTQYF; v_gene: TRBV6-5; abundance: NA; j_gene: TRBJ2-3; d_gene: NA
CDR3nt: TGTGCCAGCAGTTCATATTTGGGAAGGGAGGGATCGAACACTGAAGCTTTCTTT; CDR3aa: CASSSYLGREGSNTEAFF; v_gene: TRBV28; abundance: NA; j_gene: TRBJ1-1; d_gene: NA
CDR3nt: TGTGCCAGCAGCAGACAACGGAACACTGAAGCTTTCTTT; CDR3aa: CASSRQRNTEAFF; v_gene: TRBV2; abundance: NA; j_gene: TRBJ1-1; d_gene: NA
CDR3nt: TGTGCCAGCAGCTTAGGGTTAGCGGAGACCTACAATGAGCAGTTCTTC; CDR3aa: CASSLGLAETYNEQFF; v_gene: TRBV11-2; abundance: NA; j_gene: TRBJ2-1; d_gene: NA
CDR3nt: TGTGCCAGCAGTGAAACGGGGACAGGGCCCTACGAGCAGTACTTC; CDR3aa: CASSETGTGPYEQYF; v_gene: TRBV6-1; abundance: NA; j_gene: TRBJ2-7; d_gene: TRBD1
CDR3nt: TGTGCAAGTCGCCCTCTCCGGGACAGGGGAACTAATGAAAAACTGTTTTTT; CDR3aa: CASRPLRDRGTNEKLFF; v_gene: TRBV12-2; abundance: NA; j_gene: TRBJ1-4; d_gene: NA
CDR3nt: TGTGCCAGCAGCCTACTAGGGACAGGGGCCCCGGATACGCAGTATTTT; CDR3aa: CASSLLGTGAPDTQYF; v_gene: TRBV14; abundance: NA; j_gene: TRBJ2-3; d_gene: TRBD1
CDR3nt: TGTGCCAGTAGTACGGGATCAACTGGCGGACAGCCCCAGCATTTT; CDR3aa: CASSTGSTGGQPQHF; v_gene: TRBV19; abundance: NA; j_gene: TRBJ1-5; d_gene: NA
CDR3nt: TGTGCCTGGACAACGGGACTTGGTTCATCCCTCCACTTT; CDR3aa: CAWTTGLGSSLHF; v_gene: TRBV30; abundance: NA; j_gene: TRBJ1-6; d_gene: NA
CDR3nt: TGTGCCAGCAGCTCCCGGGACAGGGTGAACGAGCAGTACTTC; CDR3aa: CASSSRDRVNEQYF; v_gene: TRBV7-2; abundance: NA; j_gene: TRBJ2-7; d_gene: TRBD1
CDR3nt: TGTGCCTGGAGTGCAGCAGGGGGGAGCAATCAGCCCCAGCATTTT; CDR3aa: CAWSAAGGSNQPQHF; v_gene: TRBV30; abundance: NA; j_gene: TRBJ1-5; d_gene: TRBD1
CDR3nt: TGCGCCAGCAGCCAAGATATCACAGGGGAAGCAACTAATGAAAAACTGTTTTTT; CDR3aa: CASSQDITGEATNEKLFF; v_gene: TRBV4-3; abundance: NA; j_gene: TRBJ1-4; d_gene: TRBD1
CDR3nt: TGTGCCAGCAGCTTGTACGCCGGACTGAATCAGCCCCAGCATTTT; CDR3aa: CASSLYAGLNQPQHF; v_gene: TRBV5-8; abundance: NA; j_gene: TRBJ1-5; d_gene: NA
CDR3nt: TGTGCCAGCAGCTCGGGGGTACAAGAGACCCAGTACTTC; CDR3aa: CASSSGVQETQYF; v_gene: TRBV28; abundance: NA; j_gene: TRBJ2-5; d_gene: NA
CDR3nt: TGTGCCAGCAGCCAAGGCCCGATAGGGACTAGCGGGGGTACGCAGTATTTT; CDR3aa: CASSQGPIGTSGGTQYF; v_gene: TRBV14; abundance: NA; j_gene: TRBJ2-3; d_gene: TRBD2